This passage covers 21 T cell receptor beta chains from one sample sequenced in a study of blood T cell repertoires in COVID-19. Sequencing used immunoSEQ multiplex PCR; TCRdb keeps in-frame clones, though not all of them. The repertoire includes a few hundred thousand clones, roughly 84% of them detected once, and under 3% sits in the top ten. Source material: PBMCs or T cells enriched from blood (not recorded which). These TCRs come from a woman aged 30 to 39 who had recovered from COVID-19.

The chain employs TRBV5-6 and TRBJ2-7; TRBD1 matches at 9 bases. The CDR3 runs 14 residues. Germline V gene lookup returns CDR1 SGHDT and CDR2 YYEEEE. V lost 4 bases to trimming and J lost 3 bases; unmatched junction nucleotides: 5. CDR3 coding DNA: TGTGCCAGCAGCGGGACAGGGCCTATCTACGAGCAGTACTTC. Translation: CASSGTGPIYEQYF.

This chain uses TRBV18 with TRBJ2-7; 14 positions match TRBD2. This CDR3 is built from 16 residues. Looked up from germline, CDR1 is KGHSH and CDR2 is LQKENI. Trimming at V came to 4 bases and at J to 10 bases, leaving 12 bases not matched to a gene. CDR3 amino acids: CASSRKGLAGVLVQYF. The CDR3 DNA follows: TGTGCCAGCTCACGGAAGGGACTAGCGGGAGTTCTCGTTCAGTACTTC. Based on the CDR3 plus reference TRBV18 and TRBJ2-7, the full variable domain is NAGVMQNPRHLVRRRGQEARLRCSPMKGHSHVYWYRQLPEEGLKFMVYLQKENIIDESGMPKERFSAEFPKEGPSILRIQQVVRGDSAAYFCASSRKGLAGVLVQYFGPGTRLTVT.

The gene calls are TRBV29-1 and TRBJ2-1, with TRBD2 as a possible D gene (6 bases). This CDR3 has 13 amino acids. V lost 3 bases to trimming and J lost 6 bases, with 12 bases between them. Germline V gene sequence: CDR1 SQVTM, CDR2 ANQGSEA. The CDR3 is CSVERGGGNEQFF. In nucleotides, the CDR3 is TGCAGCGTTGAGCGGGGTGGGGGCAATGAGCAGTTCTTC.

This clone appeared a single time. This chain uses TRBV28 with TRBJ2-5, with 10 nucleotides matching TRBD1. The CDR3 runs 14 residues. The J segment lost 4 bases and the V segment lost 6 bases, leaving 5 bases of the junction unmatched. Germline lookup yields CDR1 MDHEN and CDR2 SYDVKM. The CDR3 coding sequence is TGTGCCAGCAGCACAGACAGGGGGCTAGAGACCCAGTACTTC. Amino acids: CASSTDRGLETQYF.

The rearrangement links TRBV27 to TRBJ1-2; TRBD1 aligns across 8 bases. Germline assignment: CDR1 MNHEY and CDR2 SMNVEV (reference sequence). This CDR3 contains 14 residues. V gave up 6 bases and J gave up 3 bases; unmatched junction bases: 6. In DNA, the CDR3 is TGTGCCAGCAGGAAAGGGACAGGATACTATGGCTACACCTTC. It encodes CASRKGTGYYGYTF.

This clone is a singleton in its sample. The rearrangement uses TRBV24-1 and TRBJ2-3, with D possibly being TRBD2 (7 bases). Per the germline V gene, CDR1 is KGHDR and CDR2 is SFDVKD. This CDR3 has 14 amino acids. The V gene lost 10 bases and the J gene lost 0 bases, with 13 bases spanning the gap. The CDR3 region is CATKGGGSTDTQYF. The CDR3 DNA reads as TGTGCCACTAAAGGGGGGGGTAGCACAGATACGCAGTATTTT.

The gene calls are TRBV6-5 and TRBJ1-1, with D possibly matching TRBD1 (5 bases). V shed 6 bases and J shed 0 bases, with 11 bases lying between them. Per germline, CDR1 MNHEY and CDR2 SVGAGI. This CDR3 comprises 14 residues. The CDR3 region is CASSSWTLNTEAFF. The DNA for the CDR3 is TGTGCCAGCAGCTCATGGACACTGAACACTGAAGCTTTCTTT.

The chain employs TRBV11-1 and TRBJ1-1, with D perhaps matching TRBD1 (6 bases). Germline CDR1 reads SGHAT; CDR2 reads FQDESV (reference sequence). V lost 4 bases to trimming and J lost 5 bases, with 14 bases between them. This CDR3 contains 14 residues. The CDR3 region has the DNA TGTGCCAGCAGCTCCCGACAGGCGACGACTGAAGCTTTCTTT. It specifies CASSSRQATTEAFF.

This chain joins TRBV27 and TRBJ2-7, with 12 bases matching TRBD2. The germline gives CDR1 MNHEY, CDR2 SMNVEV (reference sequence). This CDR3 is 16 amino acids long. Trimming at V came to 6 bases and at J to 2 bases, leaving 8 bases not matched to a gene. For the CDR3, the DNA is TGTGCCAGCAGCCTTCGGACTAGCGGGAATACCTACGAGCAGTACTTC. Its translation is CASSLRTSGNTYEQYF.

The count of this clone is one. The genes are TRBV9 and TRBJ2-1; 7 nucleotides match TRBD2. Germline CDR1 reads SGDLS; CDR2 reads YYNGEE. The trim removed 6 bases at V and 0 bases at J, leaving 6 bases unmatched. This CDR3 is 15 amino acids long. The CDR3 is CASTFPGGSYNEQFF. For the CDR3, the DNA is TGTGCCAGCACTTTCCCGGGGGGCTCCTACAATGAGCAGTTCTTC.

The V call is TRBV11-2, the J call TRBJ1-6, with D uncertain. V lost 5 bases and J 7 bases, leaving 3 bases between the germline ends. Germline V gene lookup returns CDR1 SGHAT and CDR2 FQNNGV. The CDR3 covers 11 residues. CDR3 sequence (DNA): TGTGCCAGCAGCGAGAATTCACCCCTCCACTTT. Its translation is CASSENSPLHF. Drawing the rest from reference TRBV11-2 and TRBJ1-6, the complete variable domain is EAGVAQSPRYKIIEKRQSVAFWCNPISGHATLYWYQQILGQGPKLLIQFQNNGVVDDSQLPKDRFSAERLKGVDSTLKIQPAKLEDSAVYLCASSENSPLHFGNGTRLTVT.

This chain connects TRBV5-1 to TRBJ2-7; D perhaps matches TRBD1 (6 bases). The germline V gene has CDR1 SGHRS and CDR2 YFSETQ. The CDR3 extends over 15 amino acids. Trimming cost V 0 bases and J 0 bases, with 10 bases left between them. The CDR3 reads CASSLAPGHSYEQYF. The CDR3 coding sequence is TGCGCCAGCAGCTTGGCCCCGGGACACTCCTACGAGCAGTACTTC.

The sample holds a few counts of this clone. The chain recombines TRBV7-9 with TRBJ2-7, with 9 bases lining up with TRBD1. Germline CDR1 is SEHNR and CDR2 is FQNEAQ (reference sequence). The CDR3 is 18 amino acids. V shed 2 bases and J 1 base; nucleotides not matched to a gene: 12. CDR3 in DNA: TGTGCCAGCAGCTTACCAAATGGGGGCGGGACAGGGTCCTACGAGCAGTACTTC. Encoded protein: CASSLPNGGGTGSYEQYF.

The chain combines TRBV24-1 with TRBJ2-3; D may be TRBD2 (6 bases). CDR3 length equals 15 residues. Germline-derived CDR1 and CDR2 are KGHDR and SFDVKD. The ends were cut back, 2 bases at V and 4 bases at J, with 12 bases in the middle. CDR3 residues: CATSDSRTISDTQYF. CDR3 DNA sequence: TGTGCCACCAGTGATTCTCGGACTATTTCAGATACGCAGTATTTT.

As regards this clone: A read error may account for a junction end that differs from germline. The rearrangement joins TRBV10-1 to TRBJ1-1; D not certain. Per the germline V gene, CDR1 is WNHNN and CDR2 is SYGVQD (reference sequence). This CDR3 region has 15 residues. CDR3 DNA: TGCGCCAGCAGCGAGTCCCTAACCATGAACACTGAAGCTTTCTTT. It codes for CASSESLTMNTEAFF.

The chain combines TRBV5-4 with TRBJ2-1; 10 bases fit TRBD1. CDR3 length: 15 amino acids. J gave up 4 bases and V 4 bases, and 5 bases lay outside the gene matches. Germline V gene sequence: CDR1 SGHNT, CDR2 YYREEE (reference sequence). CDR3 bases: TGTGCCAGCAGCCTGGGACAGGGGCAATACAATGAGCAGTTCTTC. Protein product: CASSLGQGQYNEQFF.

This clone was seen many times. The J gene is TRBJ2-5, the V gene TRBV6-5; 8 bases line up with TRBD1. V lost 6 bases, J lost 4 bases, and 7 bases stayed unmatched. Per germline, CDR1 MNHEY and CDR2 SVGAGI. This CDR3 comprises 14 residues. The CDR3 coding sequence is TGTGCCAGCAGCAGGACAGGGTTGCGAGAGACCCAGTACTTC. Translating gives CASSRTGLRETQYF.

The chain combines TRBV5-1 with TRBJ2-6, with TRBD2 identical over 12 bases. The CDR3 has 17 residues. CDR1 is SGHRS and CDR2 is YFSETQ in the germline V gene. Unmatched junction bases numbered 5, after V lost 7 bases and J lost 0 bases. The chain's CDR3 is CASSLAGGPSGANVLTF. In nucleotides, the CDR3 is TGCGCCAGCTCACTAGCGGGAGGCCCCTCTGGGGCCAACGTCCTGACTTTC.

The chain carries TRBV5-6 and TRBJ1-4; possible D gene TRBD1, 5 bases. The germline V gene has CDR1 SGHDT and CDR2 YYEEEE. There are 14 residues in the CDR3. The V end lost 0 bases, the J end lost 5 bases, and 8 bases lay between the germline ends. The CDR3 here is CASSLAQGNEKLFF. Here the CDR3 DNA reads TGTGCCAGCAGCTTGGCGCAGGGAAATGAAAAACTGTTTTTT.

The chain is built from TRBV30 and TRBJ2-1, with TRBD2 identical over 9 bases. Looked up from germline, CDR1 is GTSNPN and CDR2 is SVGIG (reference sequence). Trimming removed 5 bases from V and 5 bases from J; junction bases left unmatched: 10. This CDR3 is built from 15 residues. The CDR3 loop reads CAWGRGASGNNEQFF. The CDR3, as DNA: TGTGCCTGGGGGAGAGGGGCTAGCGGGAACAATGAGCAGTTCTTC. The variable domain in full, completed from reference TRBV30 and TRBJ2-1, reads SQTIHQWPATLVQPVGSPLSLECTVEGTSNPNLYWYRQAAGRGLQLLFYSVGIGQISSEVPQNLSASRPQDRQFILSSKKLLLSDSGFYLCAWGRGASGNNEQFFGPGTRLTVL.

This sequence joins TRBV6-5 and TRBJ1-2; the D gene is possibly TRBD1 (6 bases). Between the trimmed V and J ends, which lost 6 bases and 7 bases, there was a span of 12 bases. This CDR3 contains 12 residues. Germline assignment: CDR1 MNHEY and CDR2 SVGAGI. CDR3 in DNA: TGTGCCAGCAGGCACGAAGGGGGTGGCTACACCTTC. Protein sequence: CASRHEGGGYTF.